This is a list of T cell receptor beta chains from one sample in a study of shared clonotypes between healthy human individuals. The assay was immunoSEQ multiplex PCR, and TCRdb's table has in-frame clones only and misses some. The data hold approximately 1,500,000 clones, with roughly 96% observed a single time. Sequences were obtained from naive CD4+ T cells sorted from blood. Every receptor here comes from a man aged 25-45 years in good health. CDR3s include the opening cysteine and the closing phenylalanine or tryptophan. D genes are given only for firm matches. Size values are once, few and many counts, or a class for expanded clones, and some rows have none.

clone size	V gene	D gene	J gene	CDR3 protein	CDR3 DNA
once	TRBV7-2	TRBD2	TRBJ2-7	CASSLMLAGVYEQYF	TGTGCCAGCAGCTTAATGCTAGCGGGAGTTTACGAGCAGTACTTC
-	TRBV9	-	TRBJ2-3	CASSVEGPGDTQYF	TGTGCCAGCAGCGTAGAAGGGCCAGGAGATACGCAGTATTTT
-	TRBV19	-	TRBJ2-3	CASSISSGRPLDTQYF	TGTGCCAGTAGTATCAGCTCAGGGAGGCCTTTAGATACGCAGTATTTT
-	TRBV28	TRBD1	TRBJ1-3	CASSLDRTRGTIYF	TGTGCCAGCAGTTTGGACAGGACCCGAGGCACCATATATTTT
-	TRBV6-5	TRBD1	TRBJ1-2	CASRPQDRVGNGYTF	TGTGCCAGCAGACCACAGGACAGGGTGGGGAATGGCTACACCTTC
few	TRBV19	TRBD1	TRBJ1-2	CASTRTGGGGYTF	TGTGCCAGTACCCGAACAGGGGGCGGTGGCTACACCTTC
-	TRBV10-2	TRBD2	TRBJ2-2	CASRVAGGDTGELFF	TGCGCCAGCAGGGTAGCGGGAGGTGATACCGGGGAGCTGTTTTTT
-	TRBV9	-	TRBJ2-7	CASSPNRRDEQYF	TGTGCCAGCAGCCCAAACCGGAGGGACGAGCAGTACTTC
-	TRBV15	TRBD2	TRBJ2-7	CATSRAGGPYEQYF	TGTGCCACCAGCCGCGCGGGAGGTCCCTACGAGCAGTACTTC
-	TRBV19	TRBD2	TRBJ2-3	CASSKGLARSTDTQYF	TGTGCCAGTAGTAAGGGACTAGCGCGTTCCACAGATACGCAGTATTTT
-	TRBV7-9	-	TRBJ2-2	CASSLASLVAGELFF	TGTGCCAGCAGCTTAGCTTCTTTAGTAGCCGGGGAGCTGTTTTTT
-	TRBV11-2	-	TRBJ2-1	CASSLRGYGFF	TGTGCCAGCAGCCTAAGGGGTTACGGGTTCTTC
-	TRBV5-5	-	TRBJ1-3	CASSLAAGNTIYF	TGTGCCAGCAGCTTGGCTGCTGGAAACACCATATATTTT
-	TRBV6-5	-	TRBJ2-7	CASSYFGPGLSYEQYF	TGTGCCAGCAGTTACTTCGGCCCAGGGTTGTCCTACGAGCAGTACTTC
-	TRBV11-3	-	TRBJ2-6	CASSKNSGANVLTF	TGTGCCAGCAGCAAAAACTCTGGGGCCAACGTCCTGACTTTC
-	TRBV2	-	TRBJ2-4	CASRLGDFLRNIQYF	TGTGCCAGCAGACTAGGGGACTTCCTTCGGAACATTCAGTACTTC
-	TRBV5-1	-	TRBJ2-2	CASSLAGPGELFF	TGCGCCAGCAGCTTAGCGGGTCCCGGGGAGCTGTTTTTT